Below are 17 T cell receptor beta chains sequenced from a single sample in a study of response to subunit inactivated influenza vaccine. MiXCR, run by TCRdb on the RT-PCR reads, gives a single entry per CDR3 protein. The sample has fewer than 800,000 distinct CDR3 sequences, 15% to 18% seen once. Sequences were derived from PBMCs from blood, sampled 12 days after vaccination. Source of these receptors: a man aged 50 or older who received an inactivated influenza vaccine.

This clonotype was recorded at least ten times. The rearrangement links TRBV6-1 to TRBJ2-1; D is unclear. V lost 7 bases, J lost 0 bases, and 13 bases lay in between. In germline, CDR1 is MNHNS, CDR2 SASEGT. The CDR3 is made up of 15 amino acids. The CDR3, as DNA: TGTGCCAGCACCTGGACGGCGAGCTCCTACAATGAGCAGTTCTTC. It codes for CASTWTASSYNEQFF.

This rearrangement joins TRBV12-3 or TRBV12-4 to TRBJ1-5; no reliable D call. The CDR3 is 15 residues long. V lost 3 bases to trimming and J lost 2 bases, with 11 bases between them. Here the CDR3 DNA reads TGTGCCAGCAGTTTGAGGGAGAACGGCAATCAGCCCCAGCATTTT. This gives the protein CASSLRENGNQPQHF.

The CDR3 nucleotides are TGCAGCGTTGAAGGAGGGCCAAGCTCTGGGGCCAACGTCCTGACTTTC. Its protein product is CSVEGGPSSGANVLTF. This chain links TRBV29-1 with TRBJ2-6; D perhaps matches TRBD2 (5 bases). Germline V CDR1 and CDR2: SQVTM, ANQGSEA. The CDR3 is made up of 16 amino acids. V was clipped by 1 base and J by 0 bases, with 10 bases between them.

This chain connects TRBV7-2 to TRBJ2-7; weak D call: TRBD1 (5 bases). CDR1 and CDR2 from the germline V gene are SGHTA and FQGNSA. The CDR3 totals 15 residues. V lost 6 bases, J lost 0 bases, and 15 bases lay in between. In DNA form, the CDR3 reads TGTGCCAGCAGGTACGACAGTTACTCCTCCTACGAGCAGTACTTC. Translating gives CASRYDSYSSYEQYF.

The chain recombines TRBV5-6 with TRBJ1-2, with D maybe TRBD1 (5 bases). Germline CDR1 reads SGHDT; CDR2 reads YYEEEE. The V end lost 1 base, the J end lost 4 bases, and 17 bases lay between the germline ends. The CDR3 totals 16 residues. CDR3 amino acids: CASSLSRDPIIYGYTF. The DNA for the CDR3 is TGTGCCAGCAGCTTGTCGCGGGACCCAATAATCTATGGCTACACCTTC.

This clonotype has more than one count but fewer than ten. The genes are TRBV4-2 and TRBJ1-2; D unresolved. The V end lost 0 bases, the J end lost 2 bases, and 10 bases lay between the germline ends. The germline gives CDR1 LGHNA, CDR2 YNFKEQ. This CDR3 is built from 15 residues. CDR3 protein: CASSQEAAGNYGYTF. CDR3 sequence (DNA): TGTGCCAGCAGCCAAGAGGCAGCGGGGAACTATGGCTACACCTTC.

This clonotype was counted a few times. The V and J genes are TRBV11-2 and TRBJ2-1; 13 positions match TRBD2. The CDR3 has 15 residues. Trimming cost V 5 bases and J 8 bases; bases outside gene matches: 6. Germline CDR1 reads SGHAT; CDR2 reads FQNNGV. As DNA, the CDR3 is TGTGCCAGCAGCAGAACTAGCGGGGGGGCGCATGAGCAGTTCTTC. It yields the protein CASSRTSGGAHEQFF.

CDR3 DNA sequence: TGCAGTGCTAGAGTGGGAGCCGGACAGGGGTTCGAGCAGTACTTC. It codes for CSARVGAGQGFEQYF. The rearrangement joins TRBV20-1 to TRBJ2-7; 9 positions match TRBD1. Germline CDR1 reads DFQATT; CDR2 reads SNEGSKA (reference sequence). Trimming cost V 1 base and J 6 bases; bases outside gene matches: 10. The CDR3 consists of 15 residues.

The V call is TRBV2, the J call TRBJ2-7; 8 bases are a match to TRBD1. The germline CDR1 and CDR2 sequences are SNHLY and FYNNEI. CDR3 length: 14 residues. The V segment lost 4 bases and the J segment 11 bases; nucleotides outside the gene matches: 13. The CDR3 loop is CASSVLRTGRYKYF. For the CDR3, the DNA is TGTGCCAGCAGTGTATTAAGGACAGGGAGATACAAGTACTTC.

The gene calls are TRBV13 and TRBJ2-3, with D possibly matching TRBD2 (6 bases). Germline CDR1 is PRHDT and CDR2 is FYEKMQ (reference sequence). This CDR3 comprises 14 residues. The V gene lost 5 bases and the J gene lost 4 bases, with 13 bases spanning the gap. This chain's CDR3 is CASSPGEGPDTQYF. The CDR3 coding sequence is TGTGCCAGCAGCCCGGGAGAGGGTCCAGATACGCAGTATTTT.

The DNA for the CDR3 is TGTGCCAGCAGTTTCCCGGGACAGTACAATGAGCAGTTCTTC. Residues: CASSFPGQYNEQFF. V usage is TRBV6-4 and J usage is TRBJ2-1; 7 nucleotides match TRBD1. Germline V gene data show CDR1 as MRHNA and CDR2 as SNTAGT. J gave up 4 bases and V 5 bases, and 5 bases lay outside the gene matches. The CDR3 contains 14 residues.

This clonotype showed up many times. The rearrangement links TRBV18 to TRBJ2-5; D remains ambiguous. The CDR3 covers 12 residues. The ends were cut back, 4 bases at V and 0 bases at J, with 3 bases in the middle. Germline CDR1 KGHSH, CDR2 LQKENI. The CDR3 region has the DNA TGTGCCAGCTCACAGAACCAAGAGACCCAGTACTTC. Translated: CASSQNQETQYF.

This chain uses TRBV2 with TRBJ2-5; D gene ambiguous. V gave up 7 bases and J gave up 7 bases, with 19 bases separating them. Looked up from germline, CDR1 is SNHLY and CDR2 is FYNNEI. There are 14 residues in the CDR3. The CDR3 DNA is TGTGCCAGCAAAAACAGTGAAGTTTCTTGGACCCAGTACTTC. The encoded protein is CASKNSEVSWTQYF.

This clonotype has more than one count but fewer than ten. CDR3 coding DNA: TGTGCCAGCAGCTTAGCTGTGGGAGGGGAAGCTTTCTTT. It specifies CASSLAVGGEAFF. V is TRBV7-9 and J is TRBJ1-1, with D unresolved. With 0 bases removed from V and 8 bases from J, the gap between germline ends came to 10 bases. The CDR3 runs to 13 residues. CDR1 SEHNR and CDR2 FQNEAQ come from the germline V gene (reference sequence). Supplemented by reference TRBV7-9 and TRBJ1-1, the full variable domain reads DTGVSQNPRHKITKRGQNVTFRCDPISEHNRLYWYRQTLGQGPEFLTYFQNEAQLEKSRLLSDRFSAERPKGSFSTLEIQRTEQGDSAMYLCASSLAVGGEAFFGQGTRLTVV.

This clonotype was counted a few times. The chain joins TRBV9 to TRBJ1-1, with TRBD1 matching 7 bases. This CDR3 spans 14 amino acids. Germline V gives CDR1 SGDLS, CDR2 YYNGEE. The junction had 7 bases not matched to a gene; V was cut back by 2 bases and J by 6 bases. CDR3 sequence: CASSVSGQGAEAFF. Written as DNA, the CDR3 is TGTGCCAGCAGCGTCAGTGGTCAGGGGGCTGAAGCTTTCTTT.

For the CDR3, the DNA is TGCAGCGTTGCCTTTATCGATAGCGGGGGTGACAATGAGCAGTTCTTC. Residues: CSVAFIDSGGDNEQFF. The chain joins TRBV29-1 to TRBJ2-1; 9 positions match TRBD2. The CDR3 totals 16 residues. From germline, CDR1 is SQVTM and CDR2 ANQGSEA. The J segment lost 5 bases and the V segment lost 4 bases, leaving 12 bases of the junction unmatched.

Ten or more counts support this clonotype. V and J are TRBV12-3 or TRBV12-4 and TRBJ2-5; no clear D. The V end was cut by 1 base, the J end by 2 bases, with 5 bases between. This CDR3 has 13 amino acids. This chain's CDR3 is CASSLVVQETQYF. CDR3 sequence (DNA): TGTGCCAGCAGTTTAGTGGTACAAGAGACCCAGTACTTC.